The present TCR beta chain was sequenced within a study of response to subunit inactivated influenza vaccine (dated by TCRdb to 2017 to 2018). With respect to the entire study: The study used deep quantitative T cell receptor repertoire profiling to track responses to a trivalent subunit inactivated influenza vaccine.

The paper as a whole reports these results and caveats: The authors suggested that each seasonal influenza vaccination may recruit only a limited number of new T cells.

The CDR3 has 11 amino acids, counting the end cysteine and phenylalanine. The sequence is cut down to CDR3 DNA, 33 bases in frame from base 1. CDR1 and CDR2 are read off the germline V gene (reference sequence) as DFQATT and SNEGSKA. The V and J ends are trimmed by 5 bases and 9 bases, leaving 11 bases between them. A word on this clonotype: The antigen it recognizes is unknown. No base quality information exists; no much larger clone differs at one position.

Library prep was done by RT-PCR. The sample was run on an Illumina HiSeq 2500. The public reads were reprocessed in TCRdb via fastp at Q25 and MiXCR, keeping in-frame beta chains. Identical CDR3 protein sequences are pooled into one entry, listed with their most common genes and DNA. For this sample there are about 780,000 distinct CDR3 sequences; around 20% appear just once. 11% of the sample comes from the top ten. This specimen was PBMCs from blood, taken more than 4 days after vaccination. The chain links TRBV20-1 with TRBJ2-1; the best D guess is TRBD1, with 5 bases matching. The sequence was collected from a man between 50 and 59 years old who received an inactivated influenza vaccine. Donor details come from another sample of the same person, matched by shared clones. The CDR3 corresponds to CSAPWGVEQFF. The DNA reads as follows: TGCAGTGCTCCCTGGGGCGTTGAGCAGTTCTTC.